Each of the 8 T cell receptor beta chains below was sequenced from the same sample in a study of breast tumors, draining lymph nodes, adjacent tissues. In TCRdb, the multiplex PCR reads were re-called with MiXCR into one record per CDR3 protein. The table records 15,000 to 20,000 distinct CDR3 sequences, roughly 46% of them present only once. Sequencing input: tumor-adjacent breast tissue. These receptors all come from a female donor with breast cancer. Some clones in this sample may be carry-over from other donors' samples.

This clonotype was observed many times. The chain carries TRBV2 and TRBJ1-1; TRBD1 matches at 9 bases. This CDR3 has 19 amino acids. CDR1 and CDR2 (germline): SNHLY, FYNNEI. V lost 5 bases and J lost 0; bases outside the gene matches: 16. In DNA form, the CDR3 reads TGTGCCAGCAGTTCAGGGGGACAGGGACCCCTACATTTGAACACTGAAGCTTTCTTT. Protein: CASSSGGQGPLHLNTEAFF. Variable domain in full (rest from reference TRBV2 and TRBJ1-1): EPEVTQTPSHQVTQMGQEVILRCVPISNHLYFYWYRQILGQKVEFLVSFYNNEISEKSEIFDDQFSVERPDGSNFTLKIRSTKLEDSAMYFCASSSGGQGPLHLNTEAFFGQGTRLTVV.

This clonotype occurred many times. A read error may explain this, as a much larger clone is one base away. The chain employs TRBV9 and TRBJ2-1; TRBD2 aligns across 11 bases. V trimming: 3 bases; J trimming: 10 bases; junction bases outside the gene matches: 12. This CDR3 spans 16 amino acids. CDR1 and CDR2 (germline): SGDLS, YYNGEE. CDR3 sequence reads: CASSAGISGGVGEQFF. CDR3 nucleotides: TGTGCCAGCAGCGCAGGGATTAGCGGGGGGGTGGGGGAGCAGTTCTTC. Supplemented by reference TRBV9 and TRBJ2-1, the full variable domain reads DSGVTQTPKHLITATGQRVTLRCSPRSGDLSVYWYQQSLDQGLQFLIQYYNGEERAKGNILERFSAQQFPDLHSELNLSSLELGDSALYFCASSAGISGGVGEQFFGPGTRLTVL.

The chain has TRBV15 and TRBJ2-3; D call uncertain. The V end was cut by 0 bases, the J end by 2 bases, with 6 bases between. Germline lookup yields CDR1 LNHNV and CDR2 YYDKDF (reference sequence). The CDR3 totals 14 residues. Written as DNA, the CDR3 is TGTGCCACCAGCAGAGATCGTACCACAGATACGCAGTATTTT. Its protein product is CATSRDRTTDTQYF.

V gene TRBV5-4 combines with J gene TRBJ1-2; 7 nucleotides align to TRBD1. Trimming at V came to 3 bases and at J to 4 bases, leaving 3 bases not matched to a gene. Germline values: CDR1 SGHNT, CDR2 YYREEE (reference sequence). CDR3 size: 13 residues. CDR3 in DNA: TGTGCCAGCAGCTCCAGGGGGGTCTATGGCTACACCTTC. Translated, it gives CASSSRGVYGYTF.

The V call is TRBV12-3 or TRBV12-4, the J call TRBJ1-6; perhaps TRBD1 as D (6 bases). The CDR3 consists of 11 residues. V lost 5 bases and J lost 15, with 11 bases in between. CDR3 bases: TGTGCCAGCAGTGAGTACAGGGTCCTCCACTTT. It specifies CASSEYRVLHF.

This clonotype showed up just a few times. The rearrangement uses TRBV20-1 and TRBJ2-7; possibly TRBD2 for D (6 bases). This CDR3 spans 15 amino acids. V was clipped by 5 bases and J by 0 bases, with 17 bases between them. Per the germline V gene, CDR1 is DFQATT and CDR2 is SNEGSKA (reference sequence). CDR3 nucleotides: TGCAGTGCTGATCCTCGGGACGGGAGCTCCTACGAGCAGTACTTC. Amino acid sequence: CSADPRDGSSYEQYF.

The chain recombines TRBV18 with TRBJ2-7; weak D call: TRBD2 (5 bases). Germline CDR1 is KGHSH and CDR2 is LQKENI. This CDR3 spans 13 amino acids. V lost 2 bases, J lost 5 bases, and 10 bases lay in between. The CDR3 reads CASSPVEGHEQYF. The CDR3, as DNA: TGTGCCAGCTCACCAGTAGAGGGCCACGAGCAGTACTTC. The full variable domain, in which reference TRBV18 and TRBJ2-7 provide the parts outside the CDR3, is NAGVMQNPRHLVRRRGQEARLRCSPMKGHSHVYWYRQLPEEGLKFMVYLQKENIIDESGMPKERFSAEFPKEGPSILRIQQVVRGDSAAYFCASSPVEGHEQYFGPGTRLTVT.

V gene TRBV6-1 combines with J gene TRBJ2-7; TRBD1 is a possible D gene (6 bases). The length of the CDR3 is 14 residues. Trimming cost V 8 bases and J 5 bases, with 19 bases left between them. CDR1 and CDR2 (germline): MNHNS, SASEGT. CDR3 residues: CASSVGQGNHEQYF. CDR3 coding DNA: TGTGCCAGCTCTGTGGGGCAGGGGAACCACGAGCAGTACTTC.